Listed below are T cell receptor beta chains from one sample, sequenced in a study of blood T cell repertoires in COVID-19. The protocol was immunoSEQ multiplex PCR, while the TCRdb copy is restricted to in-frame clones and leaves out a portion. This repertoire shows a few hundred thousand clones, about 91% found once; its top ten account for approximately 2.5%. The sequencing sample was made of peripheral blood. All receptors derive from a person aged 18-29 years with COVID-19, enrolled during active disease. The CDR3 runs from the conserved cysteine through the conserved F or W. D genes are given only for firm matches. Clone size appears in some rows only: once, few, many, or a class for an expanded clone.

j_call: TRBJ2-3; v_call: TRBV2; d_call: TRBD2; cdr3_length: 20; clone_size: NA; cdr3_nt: TGTGCCAGCAGTACCCCGGGCAGGGCTGGGAGCGGGAGGGCCACAGATACGCAGTATTTT; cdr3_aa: CASSTPGRAGSGRATDTQYF
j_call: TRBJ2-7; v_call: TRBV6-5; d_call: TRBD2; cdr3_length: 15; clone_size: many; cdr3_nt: TGTGCCAGCAGTTTGACTAGCGGGGGATCCTACGAGCAGTACTTC; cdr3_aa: CASSLTSGGSYEQYF
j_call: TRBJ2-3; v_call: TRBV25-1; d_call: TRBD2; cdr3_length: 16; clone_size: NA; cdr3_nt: TGTGCCAGCAGCGTTCCTCAGCGGGGGGTCACAGATACGCAGTATTTT; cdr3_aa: CASSVPQRGVTDTQYF
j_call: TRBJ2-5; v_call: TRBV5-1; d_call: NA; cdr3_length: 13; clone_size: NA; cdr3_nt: TGCGCCAGCAGGGAGAGCCTACAAGAGACCCAGTACTTC; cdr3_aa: CASRESLQETQYF
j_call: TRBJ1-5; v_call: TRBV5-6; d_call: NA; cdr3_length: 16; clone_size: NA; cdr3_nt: TGTGCCAGCAGCTTGATGTCGCAGTTTAGCAATCAGCCCCAGCATTTT; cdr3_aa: CASSLMSQFSNQPQHF
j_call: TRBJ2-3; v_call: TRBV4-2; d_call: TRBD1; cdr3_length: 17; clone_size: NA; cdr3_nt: TGTGCCAGCAGCCAAACCGGGACAGGGGATAACACAGATACGCAGTATTTT; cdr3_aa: CASSQTGTGDNTDTQYF
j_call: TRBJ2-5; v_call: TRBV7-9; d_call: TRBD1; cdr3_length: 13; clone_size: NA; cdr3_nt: TGTGCCAGCAGCTTAGGACAGGGACAGACCCAGTACTTC; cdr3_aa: CASSLGQGQTQYF
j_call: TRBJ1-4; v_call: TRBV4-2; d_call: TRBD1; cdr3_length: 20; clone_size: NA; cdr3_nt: TGTGCCAGCAGCCAAGATCATATAGACTCCCGGGACAGCAAAAATGAAAAACTGTTTTTT; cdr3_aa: CASSQDHIDSRDSKNEKLFF
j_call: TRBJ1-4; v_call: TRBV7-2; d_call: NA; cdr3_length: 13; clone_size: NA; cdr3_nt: TGTGCCAGCAGCCAGAGCACAGGAGATAGACTGTTTTTT; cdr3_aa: CASSQSTGDRLFF
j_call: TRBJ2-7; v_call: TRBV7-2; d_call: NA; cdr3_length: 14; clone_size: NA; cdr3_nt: TGTGCCAGCAGCCTGGACGGGGGGCGCGACGAGCAGTACTTC; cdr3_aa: CASSLDGGRDEQYF
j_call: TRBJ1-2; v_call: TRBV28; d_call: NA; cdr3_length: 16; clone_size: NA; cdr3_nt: TGTGCCAGCGGTCAGGTTATCAGGGCTCATAACTATGGCTACACCTTC; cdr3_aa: CASGQVIRAHNYGYTF
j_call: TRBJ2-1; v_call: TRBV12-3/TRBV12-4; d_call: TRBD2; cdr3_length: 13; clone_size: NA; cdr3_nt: TGTGCCAGCAGTTTTGGGCTAGTCGGGGGGGGGTTCTTC; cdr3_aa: CASSFGLVGGGFF
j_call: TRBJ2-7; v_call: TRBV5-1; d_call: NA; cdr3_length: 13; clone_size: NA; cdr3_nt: TGCGCCACCCCGCCGGAGGGTGTTGTCAAGCAGTACTTC; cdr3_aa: CATPPEGVVKQYF
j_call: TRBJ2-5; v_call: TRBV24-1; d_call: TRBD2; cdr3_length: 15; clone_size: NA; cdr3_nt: TGTGCCACCAGTGATCCCTCCGGACTAGCCGAGACCCAGTACTTC; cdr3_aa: CATSDPSGLAETQYF
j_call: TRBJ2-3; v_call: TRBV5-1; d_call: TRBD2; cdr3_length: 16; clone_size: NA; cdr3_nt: TGCGCCAGCAGCTCGCGGACTAGCGGGGTCACAGATACGCAGTATTTT; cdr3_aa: CASSSRTSGVTDTQYF
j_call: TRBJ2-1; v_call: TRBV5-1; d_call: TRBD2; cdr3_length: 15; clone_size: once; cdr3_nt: TGCGCCAGCAGCGGGCCGGGGACTAGTTACAATGAGCAGTTCTTC; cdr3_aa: CASSGPGTSYNEQFF
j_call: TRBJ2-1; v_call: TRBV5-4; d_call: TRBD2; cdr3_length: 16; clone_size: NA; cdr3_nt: TGTGCCAGCAGCTCCGGACTAGCGGGAGTAGGCAATGAGCAGTTCTTC; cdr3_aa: CASSSGLAGVGNEQFF
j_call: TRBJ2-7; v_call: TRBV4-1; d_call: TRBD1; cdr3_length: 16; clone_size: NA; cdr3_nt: TGCGCCAGCAGCCAGCGCCGGGACAGGGGTGACTACGAGCAGTACTTC; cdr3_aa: CASSQRRDRGDYEQYF
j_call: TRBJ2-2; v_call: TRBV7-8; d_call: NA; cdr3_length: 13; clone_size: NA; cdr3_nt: TGTGCCAGTTCTCTAGCGCCCACCGGGGAGCTGTTTTTT; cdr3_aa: CASSLAPTGELFF
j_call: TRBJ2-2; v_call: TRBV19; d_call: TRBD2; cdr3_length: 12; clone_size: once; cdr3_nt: TGTGCTAGCGGGCCTTACACCGGGGAGCTGTTTTTT; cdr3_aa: CASGPYTGELFF
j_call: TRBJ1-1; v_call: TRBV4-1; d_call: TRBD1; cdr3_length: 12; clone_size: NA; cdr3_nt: TGCGCTTCCTCAGGGGGCGGATCTGAAGCTTTCTTT; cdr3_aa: CASSGGGSEAFF
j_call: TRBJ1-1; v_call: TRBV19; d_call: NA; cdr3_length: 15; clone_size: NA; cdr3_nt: TGTGCCAGTAGTATAGATCATGGAGGGAAGCCAGAAGCTTTCTTT; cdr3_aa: CASSIDHGGKPEAFF
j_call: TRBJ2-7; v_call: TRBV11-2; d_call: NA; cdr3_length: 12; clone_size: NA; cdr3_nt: TGTGCCAGCAAGGGGAGGAGCTACGAGCAGTACTTC; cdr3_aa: CASKGRSYEQYF
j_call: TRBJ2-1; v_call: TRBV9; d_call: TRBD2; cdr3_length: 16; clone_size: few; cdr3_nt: TGTGCCAGCAGCCCAAGGACTAGCGGCTCCTACAATGAGCAGTTCTTC; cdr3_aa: CASSPRTSGSYNEQFF
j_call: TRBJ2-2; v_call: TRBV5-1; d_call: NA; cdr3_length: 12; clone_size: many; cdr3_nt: TGCGCCAGCTCCGAGCCTGCCGGGGAGCTGTTTTTT; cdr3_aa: CASSEPAGELFF
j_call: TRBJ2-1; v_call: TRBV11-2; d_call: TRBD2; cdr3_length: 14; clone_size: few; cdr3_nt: TGTGCCAGCAGCCTGTCCGGGACTAGGAATGAGCAGTTCTTC; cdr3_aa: CASSLSGTRNEQFF
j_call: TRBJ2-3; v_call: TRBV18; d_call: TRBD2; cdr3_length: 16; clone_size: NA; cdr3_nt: TGTGCCAGCTCACTGACTAGCGGGAGATCTACAGATACGCAGTATTTT; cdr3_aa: CASSLTSGRSTDTQYF
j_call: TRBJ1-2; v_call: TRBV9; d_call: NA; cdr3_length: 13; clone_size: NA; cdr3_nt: TGTGCCAGCAGCGTAGGGGAGGGGTATGGCTACACCTTC; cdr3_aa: CASSVGEGYGYTF
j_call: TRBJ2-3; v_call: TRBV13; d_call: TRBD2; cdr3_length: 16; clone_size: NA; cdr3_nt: TGTGCCAGCAGCGGTATCGGGACTACCTTCACAGATACGCAGTATTTT; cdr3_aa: CASSGIGTTFTDTQYF
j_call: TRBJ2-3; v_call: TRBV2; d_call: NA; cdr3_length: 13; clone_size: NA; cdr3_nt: TGTGCCAGCAGTGGGGACATAGCAGATACGCAGTATTTT; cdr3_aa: CASSGDIADTQYF
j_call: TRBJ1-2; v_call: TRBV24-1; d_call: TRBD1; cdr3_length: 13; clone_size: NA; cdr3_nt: TGTGCCACCAGTTTACAGGGGGCTGGCGGCTACACCTTC; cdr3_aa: CATSLQGAGGYTF
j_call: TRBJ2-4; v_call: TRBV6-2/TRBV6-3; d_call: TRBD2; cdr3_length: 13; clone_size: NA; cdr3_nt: TGTGCCAGCAGTTACGCGGGAGCAAACATTCAGTACTTC; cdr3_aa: CASSYAGANIQYF
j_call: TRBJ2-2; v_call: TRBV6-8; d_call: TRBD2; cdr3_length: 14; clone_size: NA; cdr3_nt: TGTGCCAGCAGGGGACTAGCTGGCACCGGGGAGCTGTTTTTT; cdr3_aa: CASRGLAGTGELFF
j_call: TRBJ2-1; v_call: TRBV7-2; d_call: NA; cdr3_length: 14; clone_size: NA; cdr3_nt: TGTGCCAGCAGCTTAACCGGGACACGCAATGAGCAGTTCTTC; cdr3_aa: CASSLTGTRNEQFF
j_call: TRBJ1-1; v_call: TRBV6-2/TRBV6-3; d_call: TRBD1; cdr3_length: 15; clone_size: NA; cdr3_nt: TGTGCCAGCAGTTACTCAACAGGGGGCCGCACTGAAGCTTTCTTT; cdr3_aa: CASSYSTGGRTEAFF
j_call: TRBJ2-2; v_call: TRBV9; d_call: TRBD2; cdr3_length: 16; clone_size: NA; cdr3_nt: TGTGCCAGCAGCCTACTAGCGGGAGGGCTCACCGGGGAGCTGTTTTTT; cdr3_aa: CASSLLAGGLTGELFF
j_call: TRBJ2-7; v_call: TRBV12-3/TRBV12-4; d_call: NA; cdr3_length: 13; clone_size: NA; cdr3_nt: TGTGCCAGCAGTCCCGGGATGGCCTACGAGCAGTACTTC; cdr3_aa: CASSPGMAYEQYF
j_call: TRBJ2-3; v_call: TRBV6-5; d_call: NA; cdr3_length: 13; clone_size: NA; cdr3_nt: TGTGCCAGCAGCCCCCGGCGGCAAGATACGCAGTATTTT; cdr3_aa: CASSPRRQDTQYF
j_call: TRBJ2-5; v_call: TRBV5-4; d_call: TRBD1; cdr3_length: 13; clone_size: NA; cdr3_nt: TGTGCCAGCAGCGGGGACAGGGAAGGGGACCAGTACTTC; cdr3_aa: CASSGDREGDQYF
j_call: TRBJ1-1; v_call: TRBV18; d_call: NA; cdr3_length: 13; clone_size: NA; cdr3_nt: TGTGCCAGCTCAAGAGGACAGCAGGAAGAAGCTTTCTTT; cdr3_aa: CASSRGQQEEAFF
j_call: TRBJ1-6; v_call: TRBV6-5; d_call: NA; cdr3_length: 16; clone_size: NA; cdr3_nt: TGTGCCAGCAGTTCCCTGCGGAGGGCCTATAATTCACCCCTCCACTTT; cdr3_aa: CASSSLRRAYNSPLHF